This TCR beta chain was captured by sequencing in a study of blood T cell repertoires in COVID-19. Study-wide context: Samples of COVID-19 (acute and convalescent) were obtained from the United States, Italy and Spain. In each case, the material was cDNA or gDNA derived from T cells, B-cell-depleted T cells, or PBMCs.

In the study's own analysis: Researchers report that nucleated cell counts were estimated from reference gene primer amplification. This table comes from immunoSEQ multiplex PCR, and its TCRdb copy is limited to in-frame clones, with some not included. V and J calls and clone size follow that table, whereas D and trimming were derived from the DNA. The sample includes around 170,000 clones, about 91% of them seen just once. The sample taken for sequencing was peripheral blood. The origin of this receptor is a woman aged 30 to 39 with acute or convalescent COVID-19.

The CDR3 is CASSLESSATGELFF. CDR3 DNA: TGCGCCAGCAGCTTGGAATCTAGCGCCACCGGGGAGCTGTTTTTT. The rearrangement joins TRBV5-1 to TRBJ2-2, with a tentative D call TRBD2 (6 bases). Trimming removed 0 bases at V and 4 bases at J, with 10 bases between. Germline-derived CDR1 and CDR2 are SGHRS and YFSETQ. This CDR3 region has 15 residues.